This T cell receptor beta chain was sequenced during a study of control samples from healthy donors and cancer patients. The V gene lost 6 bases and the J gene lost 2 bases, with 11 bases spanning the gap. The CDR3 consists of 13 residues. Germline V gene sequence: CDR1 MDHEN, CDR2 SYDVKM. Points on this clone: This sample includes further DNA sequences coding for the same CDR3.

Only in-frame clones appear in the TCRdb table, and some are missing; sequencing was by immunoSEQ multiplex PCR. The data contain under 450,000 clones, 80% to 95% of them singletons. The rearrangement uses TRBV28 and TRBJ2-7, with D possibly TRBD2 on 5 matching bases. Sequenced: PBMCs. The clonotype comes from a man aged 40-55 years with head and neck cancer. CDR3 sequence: CASSLTGTYEQYF. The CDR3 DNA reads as TGTGCCAGCAGCTTGACGGGGACCTACGAGCAGTACTTC.